The next 26 T cell receptor beta chains were all read from a single sample in a study of response to subunit inactivated influenza vaccine. Using its own MiXCR run on the RT-PCR reads, TCRdb lists one record per CDR3 protein. This table holds 650,000 to 700,000 distinct CDR3 sequences, about a sixth found once. The sample was PBMCs from blood, taken approximately 12 days after vaccination. These receptors came from a man aged 45-65 years who received an inactivated influenza vaccine.

This clonotype has a handful of counts. The chain combines TRBV4-1 with TRBJ1-3; unclear D gene. Germline loops: CDR1 MGHRA, CDR2 YSYEKL. V was pared by 1 base and J by 8 bases, with 12 bases between. This CDR3 contains 14 residues. CDR3 sequence reads: CASSQALPIDTIYF. For the CDR3, the DNA is TGCGCCAGCAGCCAAGCCCTCCCGATCGACACCATATATTTT.

This clonotype was counted between two and nine times. V is TRBV7-2 and J is TRBJ2-5; unclear D gene. CDR3 length: 14 residues. Trimming shortened V by 0 bases and J by 1 base, and 6 bases separated the two germline ends. Germline V lookup: CDR1 SGHTA, CDR2 FQGNSA. CDR3 sequence reads: CASSLARPQETQYF. The CDR3 DNA sequence: TGTGCCAGCAGCTTAGCCCGACCCCAAGAGACCCAGTACTTC.

V and J are TRBV12-3 or TRBV12-4 and TRBJ1-5; no clear D. The V end was cut by 4 bases, the J end by 2 bases, with 6 bases between. This CDR3 comprises 13 residues. CDR3 amino acids: CASSSGRNQPQHF. The DNA of the CDR3 is TGTGCCAGCAGTTCCGGACGCAATCAGCCCCAGCATTTT.

In its sample, this clonotype was seen a few times. The V gene is TRBV18, the J gene TRBJ2-3, with D tentatively TRBD2 (6 bases). The V gene's germline CDR1 is KGHSH and CDR2 LQKENI. V gave up 3 bases and J gave up 6 bases, with 13 bases separating them. CDR3 length equals 14 residues. The CDR3 DNA is TGTGCCAGCTCACCGTCCGGGAGTGGCGATACGCAGTATTTT. Protein product: CASSPSGSGDTQYF.

This clonotype was seen a few times. The V gene is TRBV18, the J gene TRBJ1-4; D remains unclear. The CDR3 covers 14 residues. The V gene's germline CDR1 is KGHSH and CDR2 LQKENI. With 5 bases removed from V and 0 bases from J, the gap between germline ends came to 7 bases. The CDR3 here is CASSFRPTNEKLFF. The CDR3, as DNA: TGTGCCAGCTCATTCAGGCCAACTAATGAAAAACTGTTTTTT.

There are a few counts of this clonotype. The rearrangement joins TRBV20-1 to TRBJ2-1, with D unresolved. Germline V gene lookup returns CDR1 DFQATT and CDR2 SNEGSKA (reference sequence). Trimming took off 3 bases at V and 3 bases at J, with 9 bases between the two ends. This CDR3 comprises 13 residues. Here the CDR3 reads CSASLLSYNEQFF. CDR3 nucleotide sequence: TGCAGTGCTAGTCTTTTGAGCTACAATGAGCAGTTCTTC.

This clonotype showed up many times. The chain joins TRBV5-5 to TRBJ2-7; 7 nucleotides agree with TRBD1. The length of the CDR3 is 13 residues. J lost 0 bases, V lost 8 bases, and 5 bases had no gene match. The germline gives CDR1 SGHKS, CDR2 YYEKEE (reference sequence). The CDR3 loop is CASRRTGSYEQYF. Here the CDR3 DNA reads TGTGCCAGTCGCCGGACAGGCTCCTACGAGCAGTACTTC.

This clonotype was recorded a few times. The V call is TRBV5-1, the J call TRBJ2-3, with 7 bases aligning to TRBD2. The CDR3 sequence is 16 residues long. The trim removed 4 bases at V and 1 base at J, leaving 9 bases unmatched. Germline CDR1 and CDR2: SGHRS and YFSETQ. CDR3 sequence: CASSPGGLAGTDTQYF. CDR3 coding DNA: TGCGCCAGCAGCCCAGGAGGCCTAGCGGGCACAGATACGCAGTATTTT.

The chain recombines TRBV20-1 with TRBJ2-1; 8 positions match TRBD1. This CDR3 comprises 14 residues. V shed 6 bases, J shed 8 bases, and the junction held 12 bases outside the gene matches. From germline, CDR1 is DFQATT and CDR2 SNEGSKA (reference sequence). DNA of the CDR3: TGCAGTGCCCCGAGGACAGGGACTTTTGATGAGCAGTTCTTC. This encodes CSAPRTGTFDEQFF.

This clonotype was counted a few times. The CDR3 region has the DNA TGCAGTGCAGGAGGGGCGGGGGGGCGTCTTACGCAGTATTTT. It specifies CSAGGAGGRLTQYF. The rearrangement joins TRBV20-1 to TRBJ2-3; 9 bases line up with TRBD2. The germline V gene has CDR1 DFQATT and CDR2 SNEGSKA (reference sequence). V trimming: 6 bases; J trimming: 8 bases; junction bases outside the gene matches: 12. The CDR3 covers 14 residues.

This clonotype was observed a few times. The CDR3 nucleotides are TGTGCCAGCAGCGGGAACACCGACTCGGTCACTGAAGCTTTCTTT. It encodes CASSGNTDSVTEAFF. The rearrangement links TRBV7-9 to TRBJ1-1; D is undetermined. This CDR3 contains 15 residues. The germline V gene has CDR1 SEHNR and CDR2 FQNEAQ (reference sequence). The V and J ends lost 5 bases and 4 bases respectively, with 17 bases between them.

CDR3 residues: CASSEGTGGTYGYTF. As DNA, the CDR3 is TGCGCCAGCAGCGAAGGGACAGGGGGCACCTATGGCTACACCTTC. This chain uses TRBV5-1 with TRBJ1-2; 12 bases fit TRBD1. This CDR3 has 15 amino acids. V gave up 4 bases and J gave up 4 bases; unmatched junction bases: 5. Germline V lookup: CDR1 SGHRS, CDR2 YFSETQ.

The genes are TRBV10-3 and TRBJ1-1; D call uncertain. The length of the CDR3 is 11 residues. Looked up from germline, CDR1 is ENHRY and CDR2 is SYGVKD. Trimming pared 6 bases from V and 7 bases from J, leaving 9 bases between. The CDR3 spells CAISVAGEAFF. Here the CDR3 DNA reads TGTGCCATCAGCGTGGCCGGTGAAGCTTTCTTT.

This clonotype was seen only a few times. CDR3 in DNA: TGTGCCAGCAGCTACAAAAAAGAGACCCAGTACTTC. This codes for CASSYKKETQYF. The J gene is TRBJ2-5, the V gene TRBV12-3 or TRBV12-4; the D is unclear. The CDR3 is 12 residues long. V was pared by 6 bases and J by 3 bases, with 8 bases between.

V and J are TRBV10-3 and TRBJ2-1; 8 bases map to TRBD2. Per the germline V gene, CDR1 is ENHRY and CDR2 is SYGVKD. The CDR3 extends over 16 amino acids. Unmatched junction bases numbered 7, after V lost 4 bases and J lost 2 bases. Here the CDR3 DNA reads TGTGCCATCAGTGCCGAAGTAGCGGGGCCCTACAATGAGCAGTTCTTC. Protein product: CAISAEVAGPYNEQFF.

This clonotype was observed a few times. The V and J genes are TRBV20-1 and TRBJ2-7; 7 bases align to TRBD1. In germline, CDR1 is DFQATT, CDR2 SNEGSKA (reference sequence). This CDR3 is 15 amino acids long. J lost 4 bases, V lost 0 bases, and 9 bases had no gene match. CDR3 nucleotides: TGCAGTGCTAGAGATCTTTATAGGGGGCAGTACGAGCAGTACTTC. Encoded protein: CSARDLYRGQYEQYF.

The chain links TRBV10-3 to TRBJ2-1; TRBD2 matches at 12 bases. The CDR3 sequence is 16 residues long. J gave up 0 bases and V 6 bases, and 3 bases lay outside the gene matches. The V gene's germline CDR1 is ENHRY and CDR2 SYGVKD. The CDR3 is CAIRTSGGSSYNEQFF. The CDR3 bases are TGTGCCATCAGGACTAGCGGGGGTAGCTCCTACAATGAGCAGTTCTTC.

This chain connects TRBV12-3 or TRBV12-4 to TRBJ2-1; a weak D match, TRBD2 (5 bases). Trimming pared 3 bases from V and 4 bases from J, leaving 13 bases between. The CDR3 spans 15 residues. CDR3 protein: CASSFGLRGYNEQFF. As DNA, the CDR3 is TGTGCCAGCAGTTTCGGGCTACGCGGGTACAATGAGCAGTTCTTC.

The chain links TRBV7-2 to TRBJ1-5, with D hard to call. Germline values: CDR1 SGHTA, CDR2 FQGNSA. V gave up 3 bases and J gave up 0 bases, with 9 bases separating them. The CDR3 is 15 amino acids. The CDR3 is CASSFDKISNQPQHF. CDR3 DNA: TGTGCCAGCAGCTTCGACAAGATTAGCAATCAGCCCCAGCATTTT.

This clonotype was seen more than once but under ten times. This sequence joins TRBV2 and TRBJ2-1; possible D gene TRBD2, 6 bases. The CDR3 extends over 17 amino acids. Trimming removed 6 bases from V and 1 base from J, with 19 bases in between. Looked up from germline, CDR1 is SNHLY and CDR2 is FYNNEI. The CDR3 DNA reads TGTGCCAGCAGAGATACGGGACTGCTTGATTCCTACAATGAGCAGTTCTTC. It codes for CASRDTGLLDSYNEQFF.

V gene TRBV20-1 combines with J gene TRBJ2-7, with 10 bases that match TRBD2. The germline V gene has CDR1 DFQATT and CDR2 SNEGSKA (reference sequence). V lost 6 bases to trimming and J lost 4 bases; unmatched junction nucleotides: 12. This CDR3 is 15 amino acids long. In DNA, the CDR3 is TGCAGTGCCACCTCCCCGCTAGCGGGAGTTTACGAGCAGTACTTC. This translates into CSATSPLAGVYEQYF.

V usage is TRBV14 and J usage is TRBJ2-1, with D unclear. Germline V gene sequence: CDR1 SGHDN, CDR2 FVKESK. The CDR3 sequence is 16 residues long. Trimming took off 2 bases at V and 1 base at J, with 12 bases between the two ends. DNA of the CDR3: TGTGCCAGCAGCCAACCCTTGGGGTTTTCCTACAATGAGCAGTTCTTC. Translation gives CASSQPLGFSYNEQFF.

This clonotype occurred many times. The CDR3 DNA reads TGTGCCAGCAGTTTACTAGCGGTCGAACAAGAGACCCAGTACTTC. This encodes CASSLLAVEQETQYF. This chain links TRBV28 with TRBJ2-5; 7 bases are a match to TRBD2. With V trimmed by 2 bases and J by 2 bases, 5 bases remained unmatched. This CDR3 contains 15 residues. Germline CDR1 is MDHEN and CDR2 is SYDVKM.

This clonotype was observed many times. The rearrangement joins TRBV12-3 or TRBV12-4 to TRBJ2-1, with 11 positions matching TRBD2. This CDR3 is built from 17 residues. V lost 0 bases, J lost 2 bases, and 3 bases stayed unmatched. Here the CDR3 reads CASSLASSGRAYNEQFF. CDR3 DNA: TGTGCCAGCAGTTTAGCGAGTAGCGGGAGGGCCTACAATGAGCAGTTCTTC.

Here the CDR3 reads CASSPPPRGGTYNEQFF. As DNA, the CDR3 is TGTGCCAGCTCACCCCCCCCGCGCGGGGGTACCTACAATGAGCAGTTCTTC. The J gene is TRBJ2-1, the V gene TRBV18; 7 bases align to TRBD2. This CDR3 is built from 17 residues. J gave up 2 bases and V 3 bases, and 10 bases lay outside the gene matches. Germline V gene lookup returns CDR1 KGHSH and CDR2 LQKENI.

The CDR3 DNA reads as TGTGCCAGCAGCTTGATCGCCGCGGGGTACCGGACAGATACGCAGTATTTT. Translating it yields CASSLIAAGYRTDTQYF. The chain combines TRBV5-5 with TRBJ2-3, with D possibly matching TRBD2 (6 bases). V was clipped by 1 base and J by 3 bases, with 18 bases between them. The CDR3 extends over 17 amino acids. Germline lookup yields CDR1 SGHKS and CDR2 YYEKEE (reference sequence).